Listed below are T cell receptor beta chains from one sample, sequenced in a study of Ad26.COV2.S vaccination and SARS-CoV-2 variants. Using immunoSEQ multiplex PCR, the repertoire was profiled, and TCRdb retains in-frame clones only, with some absent. The sample consists of approximately 340,000 clones, about 85% of them appearing once. The sample consisted of peripheral blood, taken in a trial of Ad26.COV2.S vaccine versus placebo. All receptors derive from a person aged 18-65 years who received the Ad26.COV2.S COVID-19 vaccine or a placebo. Each CDR3 is given with its conserved first and last residue.

TRBV10-3 | CAISESAFDTEAFF
TRBV9 | CASSVVWVYEQYF
TRBV7-2 | CASSQPWGAYEQYF
TRBV7-2 | CASSETSGVWETQYF
TRBV4-1 | CASSQWGLNTGELFF
TRBV6-2/TRBV6-3 | CASSIQGAGTNTQYF
TRBV19 | CASSPWGGGAGNTIYF
TRBV18 | CASSPASRRVTGELFF
TRBV24-1 | CATSDLSGYQETQYF
TRBV13 | CASSPMTGVNEQFF
TRBV19 | CASSGQGRNNEQFF
TRBV9 | CASSVAAGLSTEAFF
TRBV19 | CASTLGVTEAFF
TRBV5-6 | CASSFPQLNYGYTF
TRBV5-1 | CASSFSSGVGGELFF
TRBV6-4 | CASRLGASGDTQYF
TRBV4-3 | CASSQEVGTGRETQYF
TRBV30 | CAWSVWGTGELFF
TRBV29-1 | CSVARGLSYNEQFF
TRBV27 | CASTPTGVTGELFF
TRBV5-1 | CASSQTGTGAYEQYF
TRBV19 | CASSGPGTNSPLHF
TRBV10-2 | CASSDWVWGKDGYTF
TRBV3-1/TRBV3-2 | CASSRGFLSGNTIYF